A single sample gave rise to the 5 T cell receptor beta chains below, sequenced in a study of persistence of HIV-infected CD4 T cells. Lysates of CMV-infected fibroblasts at around 9.8 ug/mL stimulated these cells. Memory cells lacking CD40L and CD69 with high CD45RO were sorted. The libraries were made with immunoSEQ version 4 in survey mode. The assay was immunoSEQ multiplex PCR, and TCRdb's table has in-frame clones only and misses some. The sample has some 30,000 clones; more than 75% are singletons. These receptors' antigens are unknown. The sequencing here drew on CD4+ T cells sorted from PBMCs after roughly 18-hour stimulation, taken from a patient who received antiretroviral therapy. The origin of the receptors is an adult woman with HIV who was CMV-seropositive.

The chain has TRBV12-3 or TRBV12-4 and TRBJ1-2; 7 nucleotides match TRBD1. CDR3 length: 12 amino acids. The ends lost 7 bases at V and 8 bases at J; junction bases unmatched: 7. For the CDR3, the DNA is TGTGCCAGCAACCCAGGGGGGGGCGGCTACACCTTC. It yields the protein CASNPGGGGYTF.

V gene TRBV21-1 combines with J gene TRBJ1-5. TRBV21-1 counts as a pseudogene. CDR3 length equals 11 residues. DNA for the CDR3: TGTGCCAGCAGGGGAGATCAGCCCCAGCATTTT. This translates into CASRGDQPQHF.

The chain carries TRBV4-3 and TRBJ1-2; D is possibly TRBD1 (5 bases). The CDR3 runs to 15 residues. Trimming pared 0 bases from V and 8 bases from J, leaving 16 bases between. The V gene's germline CDR1 is LGHNA and CDR2 YSLEER. This CDR3 is CASSQERRTLGGYTF. For the CDR3, the DNA is TGCGCCAGCAGCCAAGAGAGGCGGACACTCGGGGGCTACACCTTC.

This clone showed up just a few times. A junction boundary mismatches the germline segment, possibly from a read error. The V gene is TRBV6-5, the J gene TRBJ2-3; D call uncertain. Germline CDR1 and CDR2: MNHEY and SVGAGI. CDR3 length: 14 amino acids. The CDR3 loop reads CASRYSPSGDTQYF. DNA for the CDR3: TGTGCCAGCAGGTACTCCCCGTCCGGAGATACGCAGTATTTT.

This clone was seen just once. The chain has TRBV12-3 or TRBV12-4 and TRBJ1-6; D is unclear. V was pared by 2 bases and J by 7 bases, with 6 bases between. The CDR3 sequence is 13 residues long. CDR3 in amino acids: CASSLTENSPLHF. Written as DNA, the CDR3 is TGTGCCAGCAGTTTAACAGAAAATTCACCCCTCCACTTT.